The 25 T cell receptor beta chains below were found in one sample sequenced in a study of T cell responses to AZD1222 COVID-19 vaccine. The assay was immunoSEQ multiplex PCR, and TCRdb's table has in-frame clones only and misses some. The table has some 92,000 clones, about 90% seen once. The sequences come from peripheral blood, collected on day 0 of AZD1222 vaccination. These receptors came from an adult in good health.

This chain links TRBV6-5 with TRBJ1-2; D ambiguous. CDR3 length equals 12 residues. V was shortened by 6 bases and J by 2 bases, with 7 bases between the two germline ends. Germline-derived CDR1 and CDR2 are MNHEY and SVGAGI. The CDR3 DNA is TGTGCCAGCAGGTGGAAAAACTATGGCTACACCTTC. It yields the protein CASRWKNYGYTF.

The rearrangement joins TRBV6-5 to TRBJ2-7, with D possibly matching TRBD2 (5 bases). Germline values: CDR1 MNHEY, CDR2 SVGAGI. CDR3 length: 12 residues. V was pared by 6 bases and J by 2 bases, with 8 bases between. As DNA, the CDR3 is TGTGCCAGCAGAGGTAGCGCCTACGAGCAGTACTTC. This codes for CASRGSAYEQYF.

The chain employs TRBV10-3 and TRBJ1-1; 10 bases are a match to TRBD1. Germline trimming cut 6 bases from V and 4 bases from J; bases unmatched to any gene: 2. Germline V gene data show CDR1 as ENHRY and CDR2 as SYGVKD. There are 13 residues in the CDR3. CDR3 coding DNA: TGTGCCATCAGAAGGACAGGGGGCACTGAAGCTTTCTTT. This codes for CAIRRTGGTEAFF.

The chain couples TRBV20-1 to TRBJ2-4; a possible D gene is TRBD1 (5 bases). This CDR3 is built from 14 residues. Germline-derived CDR1 and CDR2 are DFQATT and SNEGSKA (reference sequence). Trimming shortened V by 3 bases and J by 5 bases, and 14 bases separated the two germline ends. In DNA form, the CDR3 reads TGCAGTGCTAGTAGACCAGGGCTGGAAAACATTCAGTACTTC. This encodes CSASRPGLENIQYF.

The chain recombines TRBV30 with TRBJ1-6, with D perhaps matching TRBD1 (6 bases). With 8 bases removed from V and 5 bases from J, the gap between germline ends came to 16 bases. CDR1 is GTSNPN, CDR2 SVGIG, per germline (reference sequence). CDR3 size: 14 residues. The CDR3 coding sequence is TGTGCCGGGCGGCGGGACATTAATAATTCACCCCTCCACTTT. This encodes CAGRRDINNSPLHF.

The gene calls are TRBV10-3 and TRBJ1-3; no firm D call. This CDR3 region has 17 residues. CDR1 and CDR2 from the germline V gene are ENHRY and SYGVKD. Trimming left V 0 bases short and J 4 bases short, with 16 bases between. DNA for the CDR3: TGTGCCATCAGTGAGTCGAAGGGATTGTTTAGGGGAAACACCATATATTTT. Amino acid sequence: CAISESKGLFRGNTIYF.

This rearrangement joins TRBV6-5 to TRBJ1-2, with unresolved D. The germline CDR1 and CDR2 sequences are MNHEY and SVGAGI. With 2 bases removed from V and 8 bases from J, the gap between germline ends came to 15 bases. The CDR3 is 14 residues long. CDR3 nucleotides: TGTGCCAGCAGTTACGTCGGTTTTTTGGGCGGCTACACCTTC. Its protein is CASSYVGFLGGYTF.

The chain carries TRBV12-5 and TRBJ1-5; a possible D gene is TRBD1 (5 bases). The CDR3 is 14 amino acids. CDR1 LGHNT and CDR2 FRNRAP come from the germline V gene. V was pared by 6 bases and J by 4 bases, with 13 bases between. DNA of the CDR3: TGTGCTAGTGGGGACAATCATGGAAATCAGCCCCAGCATTTT. It translates to CASGDNHGNQPQHF. Based on the CDR3 plus reference TRBV12-5 and TRBJ1-5, the full variable domain is DARVTQTPRHKVTEMGQEVTMRCQPILGHNTVFWYRQTMMQGLELLAYFRNRAPLDDSGMPKDRFSAEMPDATLATLKIQPSEPRDSAVYFCASGDNHGNQPQHFGDGTRLSIL.

This rearrangement joins TRBV7-2 to TRBJ2-7, with D possibly being TRBD2 (6 bases). Trimming removed 5 bases from V and 3 bases from J, with 17 bases in between. This CDR3 is built from 15 residues. CDR1 and CDR2 (germline): SGHTA, FQGNSA. In DNA, the CDR3 is TGTGCCAGCAGCCTCCGGGACTCTCGGGGCTACGAGCAGTACTTC. Its translation: CASSLRDSRGYEQYF.

V and J are TRBV24-1 and TRBJ2-3; TRBD2 aligns across 16 bases. CDR1 KGHDR and CDR2 SFDVKD come from the germline V gene. The CDR3 is made up of 17 amino acids. The V and J ends lost 5 bases and 4 bases, in that order; junction bases with no gene match: 5. As DNA, the CDR3 is TGTGCCACCAGTGGTTCCGGGACTAGCGGGAGGGCAGATACGCAGTATTTT. It yields the protein CATSGSGTSGRADTQYF.

This rearrangement joins TRBV5-4 to TRBJ1-6; D is unclear. The CDR3 loop spans 15 amino acids. The germline gives CDR1 SGHNT, CDR2 YYREEE (reference sequence). V was pared by 0 bases and J by 8 bases, with 12 bases between. CDR3 sequence (DNA): TGTGCCAGCAGCTTGGTGGCAGGCCGGGATTCACCCCTCCACTTT. It encodes CASSLVAGRDSPLHF.

V gene TRBV6-5 combines with J gene TRBJ1-2, with TRBD1 as a possible D gene (6 bases). Per the germline V gene, CDR1 is MNHEY and CDR2 is SVGAGI. The length of the CDR3 is 12 residues. V was pared by 8 bases and J by 3 bases, with 10 bases between. Here the CDR3 DNA reads TGTGCCAGCTGGACAGCCGACTATGGCTACACCTTC. Its protein is CASWTADYGYTF.

The chain uses TRBV15 and TRBJ1-5, with TRBD1 matching 9 bases. The trim removed 3 bases at V and 2 bases at J, leaving 5 bases unmatched. CDR3 length: 16 amino acids. CDR1 LNHNV and CDR2 YYDKDF come from the germline V gene (reference sequence). For the CDR3, the DNA is TGTGCCACCAGCAGCCCGGACAGGGGCGGCAATCAGCCCCAGCATTTT. It is translated as CATSSPDRGGNQPQHF.

The chain uses TRBV12-3 or TRBV12-4 and TRBJ1-1; a possible D gene is TRBD1 (5 bases). The CDR3 sequence is 12 residues long. Trimming pared 7 bases from V and 5 bases from J, leaving 11 bases between. CDR3: CASKAGSTEAFF. Written as DNA, the CDR3 is TGTGCCAGCAAGGCAGGGTCAACTGAAGCTTTCTTT.

This chain connects TRBV7-8 to TRBJ1-6; TRBD1 might be the D (5 bases). Looked up from germline, CDR1 is SGHVS and CDR2 is FQNEAQ. This CDR3 spans 16 amino acids. The V and J ends lost 6 bases and 4 bases respectively, with 16 bases between them. In DNA form, the CDR3 reads TGTGCCAGCAGACGCCAGGTGGGACCGTATAATTCACCCCTCCACTTT. The encoded protein is CASRRQVGPYNSPLHF.

This chain links TRBV28 with TRBJ1-2; possible D gene TRBD1, 5 bases. CDR1 is MDHEN and CDR2 is SYDVKM in the germline V gene. This CDR3 has 13 amino acids. Trimming removed 6 bases at V and 4 bases at J, with 12 bases between. The CDR3 here is CASRMATAYGYTF. CDR3 nucleotide sequence: TGTGCCAGCAGAATGGCGACAGCCTATGGCTACACCTTC.

The chain recombines TRBV6-5 with TRBJ2-7, with 7 bases identical to TRBD1. CDR1 is MNHEY, CDR2 SVGAGI, per germline. Losses at the gene ends were 5 bases for V and 0 bases for J; bases not matched to a gene: 7. The CDR3 is 15 amino acids. CDR3 sequence (DNA): TGTGCCAGCAGTCGGACAGGTGGGAGCTCCTACGAGCAGTACTTC. Translated, it gives CASSRTGGSSYEQYF.

The gene calls are TRBV3-1 (or the pseudogene TRBV3-2) and TRBJ1-1; D remains ambiguous. V was cut by 11 bases and J by 3 bases, with 16 bases left in between. Germline V gene lookup returns CDR1 LGHDT and CDR2 YNNKEL (reference sequence). The CDR3 runs 13 residues. CDR3 protein: CAAAVSWDTEAFF. The CDR3 nucleotides read TGTGCCGCTGCCGTGAGTTGGGACACTGAAGCTTTCTTT.

This chain connects TRBV4-3 to TRBJ1-2; 9 bases align to TRBD1. Trimming cost V 0 bases and J 1 base; bases outside gene matches: 0. Germline CDR1 reads LGHNA; CDR2 reads YSLEER. The CDR3 length is 15 residues. The CDR3 is CASSQETGGNYGYTF. For the CDR3, the DNA is TGCGCCAGCAGCCAAGAGACAGGGGGTAACTATGGCTACACCTTC.

The chain uses TRBV29-1 and TRBJ1-2; TRBD1 is a possible D gene (5 bases). Looked up from germline, CDR1 is SQVTM and CDR2 is ANQGSEA. The V gene lost 3 bases and the J gene lost 3 bases, with 14 bases spanning the gap. This CDR3 has 14 amino acids. CDR3 region: CSVDSWATDYGYTF. The CDR3, as DNA: TGCAGCGTTGATTCTTGGGCGACAGACTATGGCTACACCTTC.

The CDR3 here is CASSQVTGWNEQYF. CDR3 nucleotide sequence: TGCGCCAGCAGCCAAGTTACAGGGTGGAACGAGCAGTACTTC. The V call is TRBV4-1, the J call TRBJ2-7; the D gene is possibly TRBD1 (6 bases). The CDR3 is made up of 14 amino acids. Deletions cut 1 base from V and 5 bases from J, with 12 bases between. The germline gives CDR1 MGHRA, CDR2 YSYEKL.

The chain links TRBV4-2 to TRBJ2-5; TRBD2 might be the D (6 bases). The CDR3 is made up of 18 amino acids. V lost 8 bases and J lost 2, with 27 bases in between. The germline CDR1 and CDR2 sequences are LGHNA and YNFKEQ. CDR3 sequence (DNA): TGTGCCAGCCGACTACCGAGTGGAGCGGGCCTTTTTCAAGAGACCCAGTACTTC. Residues: CASRLPSGAGLFQETQYF.

V gene TRBV3-1 (or the pseudogene TRBV3-2) combines with J gene TRBJ2-1; a possible D gene is TRBD1 (5 bases). Trimming left V 2 bases short and J 0 bases short, with 8 bases between. Germline CDR1 and CDR2: LGHDT and YNNKEL (reference sequence). The length of the CDR3 is 15 residues. The CDR3 DNA reads as TGTGCCAGCAGCCAACAGGGCCTCTCCTACAATGAGCAGTTCTTC. Translation gives CASSQQGLSYNEQFF.

The chain is built from TRBV5-1 and TRBJ1-2; D unresolved. This CDR3 region has 11 residues. The V and J ends lost 7 bases and 8 bases respectively, with 12 bases between them. Germline V gene lookup returns CDR1 SGHRS and CDR2 YFSETQ. The CDR3 loop reads CASGTDRGYTF. In DNA form, the CDR3 reads TGCGCCAGCGGAACAGATCGAGGCTACACCTTC.

The V gene is TRBV3-1 (or the pseudogene TRBV3-2), the J gene TRBJ1-6; D gene ambiguous. The CDR3 contains 15 residues. Germline V gene sequence: CDR1 LGHDT, CDR2 YNNKEL (reference sequence). The V and J ends lost 4 bases and 6 bases respectively, with 13 bases between them. For the CDR3, the DNA is TGTGCCAGCAGCCCACGGCAGACACTTAATTCACCCCTCCACTTT. Residues: CASSPRQTLNSPLHF.